The 2 T cell receptor beta chains presented below share a single source sample, sequenced in a study of blood T cells in healthy people across ages. Primed by a sample-barcoded 5' primer and a J-beta primer mix, a second PCR proceeded for about 6 to 11 cycles. From the 5' RACE reads, TCRdb called clonotypes with MiXCR, one entry per CDR3 protein. The profile shows 450,000 to 700,000 distinct CDR3 sequences, roughly a quarter of them singletons. Sample: blood. These receptors were taken from an older woman in good health.

Only a few counts were recorded for this clonotype. The chain joins TRBV7-2 to TRBJ2-1; TRBD2 is a possible D gene (7 bases). This CDR3 has 14 residues. V was clipped by 7 bases and J by 8 bases, with 18 bases between them. Germline CDR1 and CDR2: SGHTA and FQGNSA. CDR3 amino acids: CASTTHGGADEQFF. The DNA of the CDR3 is TGTGCCAGCACTACTCATGGGGGGGCTGATGAGCAGTTCTTC.

The V and J genes are TRBV29-1 and TRBJ2-3, with TRBD2 matching over 7 bases. The CDR3 runs to 16 residues. The V and J ends lost 4 bases and 3 bases, in that order; junction bases with no gene match: 13. Germline lookup yields CDR1 SQVTM and CDR2 ANQGSEA. The CDR3 here is CSVALGTTPSTDTQYF. The CDR3 DNA is TGCAGCGTTGCATTGGGGACTACCCCATCGACAGATACGCAGTATTTT.